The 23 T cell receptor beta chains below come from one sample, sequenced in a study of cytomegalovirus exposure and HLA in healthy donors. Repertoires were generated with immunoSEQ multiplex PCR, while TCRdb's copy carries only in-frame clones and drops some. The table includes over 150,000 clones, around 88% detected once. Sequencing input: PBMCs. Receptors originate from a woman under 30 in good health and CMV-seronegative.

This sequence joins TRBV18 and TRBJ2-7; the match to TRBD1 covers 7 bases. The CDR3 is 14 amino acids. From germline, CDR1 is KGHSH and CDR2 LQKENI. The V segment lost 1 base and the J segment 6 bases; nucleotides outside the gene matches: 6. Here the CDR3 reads CASSPQGAPSEQYF. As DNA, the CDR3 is TGTGCCAGCTCACCACAGGGGGCTCCAAGCGAGCAGTACTTC. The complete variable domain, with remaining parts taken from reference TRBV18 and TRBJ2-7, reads NAGVMQNPRHLVRRRGQEARLRCSPMKGHSHVYWYRQLPEEGLKFMVYLQKENIIDESGMPKERFSAEFPKEGPSILRIQQVVRGDSAAYFCASSPQGAPSEQYFGPGTRLTVT.

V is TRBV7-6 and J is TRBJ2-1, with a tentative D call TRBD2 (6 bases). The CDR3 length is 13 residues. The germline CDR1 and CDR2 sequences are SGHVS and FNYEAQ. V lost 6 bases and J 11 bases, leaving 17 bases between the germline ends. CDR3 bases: TGTGCCAGCAGTTTTCACGGGAGAGTAAAGCAGTTCTTC. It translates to CASSFHGRVKQFF.

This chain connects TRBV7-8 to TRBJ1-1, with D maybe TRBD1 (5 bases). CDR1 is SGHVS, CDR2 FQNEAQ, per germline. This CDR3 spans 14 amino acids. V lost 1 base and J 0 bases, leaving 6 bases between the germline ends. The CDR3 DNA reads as TGTGCCAGCAGCTTAGAACAGGTGAACACTGAAGCTTTCTTT. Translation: CASSLEQVNTEAFF.

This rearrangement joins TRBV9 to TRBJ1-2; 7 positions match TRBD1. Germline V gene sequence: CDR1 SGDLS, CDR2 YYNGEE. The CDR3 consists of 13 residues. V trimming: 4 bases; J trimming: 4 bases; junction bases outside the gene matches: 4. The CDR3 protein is CASSFWDSYGYTF. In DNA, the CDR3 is TGTGCCAGCAGCTTTTGGGACAGCTATGGCTACACCTTC.

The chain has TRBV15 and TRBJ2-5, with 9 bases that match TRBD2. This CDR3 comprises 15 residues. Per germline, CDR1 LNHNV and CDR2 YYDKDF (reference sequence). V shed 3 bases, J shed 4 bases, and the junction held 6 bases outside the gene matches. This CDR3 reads CATSRGGAGGETQYF. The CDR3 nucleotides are TGTGCCACCAGCAGGGGGGGAGCGGGGGGAGAGACCCAGTACTTC.

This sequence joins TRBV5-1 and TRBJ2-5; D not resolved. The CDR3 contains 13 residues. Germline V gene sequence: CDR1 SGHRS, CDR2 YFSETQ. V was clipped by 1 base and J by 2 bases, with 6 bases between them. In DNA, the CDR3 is TGCGCCAGCAGCTTGTCCCTTCAAGAGACCCAGTACTTC. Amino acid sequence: CASSLSLQETQYF.

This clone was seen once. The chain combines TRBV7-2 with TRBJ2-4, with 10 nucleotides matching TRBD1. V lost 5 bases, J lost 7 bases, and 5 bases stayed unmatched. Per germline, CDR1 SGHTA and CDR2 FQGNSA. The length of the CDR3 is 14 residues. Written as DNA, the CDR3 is TGTGCCAGCAGCAGCGACAGGGGGCGCAACATTCAGTACTTC. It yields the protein CASSSDRGRNIQYF.

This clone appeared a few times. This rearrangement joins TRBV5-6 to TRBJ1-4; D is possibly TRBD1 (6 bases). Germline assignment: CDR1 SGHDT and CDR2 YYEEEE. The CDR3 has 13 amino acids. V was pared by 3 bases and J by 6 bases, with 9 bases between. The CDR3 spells CASSSGQYEKLFF. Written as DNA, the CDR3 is TGTGCCAGCAGCTCCGGACAGTATGAAAAACTGTTTTTT.

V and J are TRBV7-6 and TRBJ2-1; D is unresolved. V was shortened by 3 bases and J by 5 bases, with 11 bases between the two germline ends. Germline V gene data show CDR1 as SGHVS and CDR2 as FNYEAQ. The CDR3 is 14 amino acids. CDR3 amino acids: CASSFHGSDNEQFF. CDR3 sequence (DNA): TGTGCCAGCAGCTTTCACGGTAGTGACAATGAGCAGTTCTTC.

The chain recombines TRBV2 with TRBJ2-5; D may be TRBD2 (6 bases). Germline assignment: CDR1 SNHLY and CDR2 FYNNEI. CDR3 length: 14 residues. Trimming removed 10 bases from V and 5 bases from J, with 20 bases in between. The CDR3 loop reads CAILLGSGGETQYF. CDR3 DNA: TGTGCCATCCTCCTGGGCTCTGGAGGGGAGACCCAGTACTTC.

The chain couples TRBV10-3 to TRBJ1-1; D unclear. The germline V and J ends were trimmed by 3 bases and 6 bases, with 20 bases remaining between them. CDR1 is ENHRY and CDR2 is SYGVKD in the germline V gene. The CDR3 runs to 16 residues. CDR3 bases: TGTGCCATCAGTGAACGAGTAGGTACACTACCCCCTGAAGCTTTCTTT. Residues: CAISERVGTLPPEAFF.

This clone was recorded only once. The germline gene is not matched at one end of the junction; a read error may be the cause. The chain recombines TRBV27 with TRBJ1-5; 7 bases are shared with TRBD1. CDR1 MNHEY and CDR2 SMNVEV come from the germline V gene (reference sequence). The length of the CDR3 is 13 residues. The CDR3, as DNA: TGCGCTTCAGGACAGGCTACATATCAGCCCCAGCATTTT. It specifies CASGQATYQPQHF.

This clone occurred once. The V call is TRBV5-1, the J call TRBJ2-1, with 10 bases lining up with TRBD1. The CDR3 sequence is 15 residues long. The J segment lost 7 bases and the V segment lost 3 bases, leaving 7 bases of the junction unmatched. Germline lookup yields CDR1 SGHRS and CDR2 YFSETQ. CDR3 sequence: CASSSTGQGMNEQFF. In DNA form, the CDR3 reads TGCGCCAGCAGCTCGACGGGACAGGGGATGAATGAGCAGTTCTTC.

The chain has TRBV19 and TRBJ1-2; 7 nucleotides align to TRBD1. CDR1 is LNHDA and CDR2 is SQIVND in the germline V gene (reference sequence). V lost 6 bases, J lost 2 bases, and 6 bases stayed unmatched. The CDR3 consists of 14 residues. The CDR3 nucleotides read TGTGCCAGTAGCCCCCAGACAGGGAACTATGGCTACACCTTC. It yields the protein CASSPQTGNYGYTF.

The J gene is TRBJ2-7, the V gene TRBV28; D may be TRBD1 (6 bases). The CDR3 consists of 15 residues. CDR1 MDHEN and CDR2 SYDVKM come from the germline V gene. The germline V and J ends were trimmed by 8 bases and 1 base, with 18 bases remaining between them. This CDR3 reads CASGGTGLTSYEQYF. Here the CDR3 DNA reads TGTGCCAGCGGGGGAACAGGGCTAACTTCCTACGAGCAGTACTTC.

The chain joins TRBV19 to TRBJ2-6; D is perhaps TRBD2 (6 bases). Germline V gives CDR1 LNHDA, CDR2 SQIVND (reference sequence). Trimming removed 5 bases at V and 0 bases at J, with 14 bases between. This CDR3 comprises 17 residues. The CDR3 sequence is CASSGGERRSGANVLTF. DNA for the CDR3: TGTGCCAGTAGTGGAGGGGAGAGGCGCTCTGGGGCCAACGTCCTGACTTTC.

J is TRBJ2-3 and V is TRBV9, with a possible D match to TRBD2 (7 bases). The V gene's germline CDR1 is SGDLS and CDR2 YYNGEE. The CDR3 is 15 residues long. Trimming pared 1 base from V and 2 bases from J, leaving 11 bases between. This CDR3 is CASSVWAGATDTQYF. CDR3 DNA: TGTGCCAGCAGCGTATGGGCGGGGGCCACAGATACGCAGTATTTT.

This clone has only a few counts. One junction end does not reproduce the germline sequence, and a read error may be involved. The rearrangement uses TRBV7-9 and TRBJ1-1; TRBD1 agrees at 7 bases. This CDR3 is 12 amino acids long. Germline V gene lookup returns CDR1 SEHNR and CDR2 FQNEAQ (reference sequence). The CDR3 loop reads CASTSEGAEAFF. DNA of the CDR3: TGTGCCAGCACCTCAGAGGGGGCTGAGGCTTTCTTT.

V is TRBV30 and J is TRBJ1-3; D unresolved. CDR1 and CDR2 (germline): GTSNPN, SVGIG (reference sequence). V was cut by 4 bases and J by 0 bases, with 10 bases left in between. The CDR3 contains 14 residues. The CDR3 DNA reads TGTGCCTGGACCGAGGGATCCTCTGGAAACACCATATATTTT. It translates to CAWTEGSSGNTIYF.

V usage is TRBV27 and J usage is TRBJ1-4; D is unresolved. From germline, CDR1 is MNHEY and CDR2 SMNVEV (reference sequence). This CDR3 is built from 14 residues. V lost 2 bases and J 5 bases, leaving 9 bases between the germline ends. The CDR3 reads CASSLLGSNEKLFF. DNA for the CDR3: TGTGCCAGCAGTTTACTCGGTAGCAATGAAAAACTGTTTTTT. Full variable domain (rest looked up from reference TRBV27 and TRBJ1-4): EAQVTQNPRYLITVTGKKLTVTCSQNMNHEYMSWYRQDPGLGLRQIYYSMNVEVTDKGDVPEGYKVSRKEKRNFPLILESPSPNQTSLYFCASSLLGSNEKLFFGSGTQLSVL.

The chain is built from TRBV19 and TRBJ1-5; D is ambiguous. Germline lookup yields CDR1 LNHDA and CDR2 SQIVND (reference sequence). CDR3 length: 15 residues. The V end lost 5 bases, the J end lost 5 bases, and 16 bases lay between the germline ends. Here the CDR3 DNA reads TGTGCCAGTAGTGGTAAAATTGCCGGGTATCAGCCCCAGCATTTT. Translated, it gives CASSGKIAGYQPQHF.

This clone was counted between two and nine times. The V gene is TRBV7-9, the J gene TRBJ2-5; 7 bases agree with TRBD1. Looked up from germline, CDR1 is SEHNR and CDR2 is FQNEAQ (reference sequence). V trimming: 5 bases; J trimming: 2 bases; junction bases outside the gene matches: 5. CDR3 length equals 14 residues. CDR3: CASSRQGGQETQYF. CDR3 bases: TGTGCCAGCAGCCGACAGGGCGGGCAAGAGACCCAGTACTTC.

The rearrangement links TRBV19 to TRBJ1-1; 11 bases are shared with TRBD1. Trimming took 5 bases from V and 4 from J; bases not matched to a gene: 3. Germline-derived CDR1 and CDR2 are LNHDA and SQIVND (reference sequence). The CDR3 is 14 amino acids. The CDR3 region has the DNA TGTGCCAGTAGTCCCGGACAGGGGGCCACTGAAGCTTTCTTT. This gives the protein CASSPGQGATEAFF. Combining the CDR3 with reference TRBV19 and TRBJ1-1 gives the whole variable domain DGGITQSPKYLFRKEGQNVTLSCEQNLNHDAMYWYRQDPGQGLRLIYYSQIVNDFQKGDIAEGYSVSREKKESFPLTVTSAQKNPTAFYLCASSPGQGATEAFFGQGTRLTVV.